This is a list of T cell receptor beta chains from one sample in a study of T cell changes during pregnancy in multiple sclerosis. The assay was immunoSEQ multiplex PCR, and TCRdb's table has in-frame clones only and misses some. The sample contains about 84,000 clones, approximately 94% of which appear only once. Sample: peripheral blood, taken in the third trimester of pregnancy. These receptors were obtained from a female donor with multiple sclerosis, enrolled in a pregnancy study. Both conserved end residues are part of each CDR3. The D gene is left open where the match is weak. Only part of the rows carry a size: once, few, many, or a class if the clone is expanded.

>14|TRBJ1-2|-|-|TRBV5-1
TGCGCCAGCAGAAAGATTCAGGGGATAGATGGCTACACCTTC
CASRKIQGIDGYTF
>14|TRBJ2-7|-|-|TRBV19
TGTGCCAGTAGTATCGCGGTTAGCTCCTACGAGCAGTACTTC
CASSIAVSSYEQYF
>10|TRBJ2-7|-|once|TRBV11-2
TGTGCCAGCAGCTTCAACGAGCAGTACTTC
CASSFNEQYF
>17|TRBJ2-2|TRBD2|-|TRBV4-1
TGCGCCAGCAGCCAAGCTACTAGCGGGGGCTACACCGGGGAGCTGTTTTTT
CASSQATSGGYTGELFF
>15|TRBJ1-1|-|-|TRBV4-1
TGCGCCAGCAGCCAACCGGGACAAAAGAACACTGAAGCTTTCTTT
CASSQPGQKNTEAFF
>15|TRBJ1-1|-|-|TRBV29-1
TGCAGCGTTGAATCGCGGCACAAGGGGCCCACTGAAGCTTTCTTT
CSVESRHKGPTEAFF
>18|TRBJ2-3|TRBD2|-|TRBV6-4
TGTGCCAGCAGTGACTCGCCTAGCGGAGTCTTTAGCACAGATACGCAGTATTTT
CASSDSPSGVFSTDTQYF
>13|TRBJ1-2|-|-|TRBV5-1
TGCGCCAGCAGCTCACCCAGGGGATATGGCTACACCTTC
CASSSPRGYGYTF
>17|TRBJ2-7|TRBD2|-|TRBV5-6
TGTGCCAGCAGCTTGGGAGGTTCTAGCGGGACCTCCTACGAGCAGTACTTC
CASSLGGSSGTSYEQYF
>16|TRBJ2-2|TRBD2|-|TRBV30
TGTGCCTGGAGTGTACGGCGGGGGGCGAACACCGGGGAGCTGTTTTTT
CAWSVRRGANTGELFF
>14|TRBJ2-7|TRBD1|-|TRBV5-4
TGTGCCAGCAGCTTGCGGGACAGGGCCTACGAGCAGTACTTC
CASSLRDRAYEQYF
>14|TRBJ2-1|-|-|TRBV4-2
TGTGCCAGCAGCCCCCACCCTAGTGGCGATGAGCAGTTCTTC
CASSPHPSGDEQFF
>16|TRBJ1-5|-|-|TRBV7-2
TGTGCCAGCAGCTTGACTATAAACTCGATCAATCAGCCCCAGCATTTT
CASSLTINSINQPQHF
>14|TRBJ2-7|TRBD1|-|TRBV27
TGTGCCAGCAGTCTGGGACAGGGTACCCACGAGCAGTACTTC
CASSLGQGTHEQYF
>14|TRBJ2-7|-|-|TRBV9
TGTGCCAGCAGCGTAGGTATCTCCTCCTACGAGCAGTACTTC
CASSVGISSYEQYF
>16|TRBJ1-4|-|-|TRBV15
TGTGCCACCAGCAGAGATACTGAAGGGGTGGGTGAAAAACTGTTTTTT
CATSRDTEGVGEKLFF
>15|TRBJ2-3|TRBD2|-|TRBV19
TGTGCCAGTAGTATCAGGCTAGCGGGGACAGATACGCAGTATTTT
CASSIRLAGTDTQYF
>21|TRBJ1-1|TRBD1|-|TRBV5-1
TGCGCCAGCAGGAGGTTTTTGGGGACAGGGGGCGATTCGGGGTTGAACACTGAAGCTTTCTTT
CASRRFLGTGGDSGLNTEAFF
>15|TRBJ1-4|-|-|TRBV15
TGTGCCACCAGCAGACACCGCGCAACTAATGAAAAACTGTTTTTT
CATSRHRATNEKLFF
>15|TRBJ1-5|TRBD1|-|TRBV7-8
TGTGCCAGCAGCCCCGACAGGGGTAGCAATCAGCCCCAGCATTTT
CASSPDRGSNQPQHF
>16|TRBJ2-2|TRBD2|-|TRBV5-1
TGCGCCAGCAGCTCCACCTGGGGGGGAAACACCGGGGAGCTGTTTTTT
CASSSTWGGNTGELFF
>13|TRBJ2-7|TRBD2|-|TRBV27
TGTGCCAGCAGTTTGAGACTAGCCAACGAGCAGTACTTC
CASSLRLANEQYF
>12|TRBJ1-4|TRBD1|-|TRBV29-1
TGCAGCGCGTACAGGGGGCATGAAAAACTGTTTTTT
CSAYRGHEKLFF
>12|TRBJ1-1|-|-|TRBV16
TGTGCCAGCAGCCAACAGGGGTCTGAAGCTTTCTTT
CASSQQGSEAFF
>15|TRBJ2-7|TRBD1|-|TRBV7-9
TGTGCCAGCAGCCCGGGACAGGGGTGGACCTACGAGCAGTACTTC
CASSPGQGWTYEQYF
>15|TRBJ2-3|TRBD2|-|TRBV2
TGTGCCAGCCCCCCACGGCTAGCGGGGGGGGATACGCAGTATTTT
CASPPRLAGGDTQYF